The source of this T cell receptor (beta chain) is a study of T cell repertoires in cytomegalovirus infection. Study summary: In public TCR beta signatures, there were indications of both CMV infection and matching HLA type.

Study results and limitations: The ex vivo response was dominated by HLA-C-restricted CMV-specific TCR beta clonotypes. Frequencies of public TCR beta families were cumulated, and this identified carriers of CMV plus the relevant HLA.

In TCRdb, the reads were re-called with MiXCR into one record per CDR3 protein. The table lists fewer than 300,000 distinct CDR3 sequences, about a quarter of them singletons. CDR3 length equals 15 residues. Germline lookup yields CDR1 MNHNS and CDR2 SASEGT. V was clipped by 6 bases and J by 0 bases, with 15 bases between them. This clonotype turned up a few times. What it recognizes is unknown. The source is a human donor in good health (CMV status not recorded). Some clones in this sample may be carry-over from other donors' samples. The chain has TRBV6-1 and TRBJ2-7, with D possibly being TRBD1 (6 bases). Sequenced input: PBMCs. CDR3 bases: TGTGCCAGCAGGAAACCGGGACAATCCTCCTACGAGCAGTACTTC. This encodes CASRKPGQSSYEQYF.